The sequence of this TCR beta chain was determined in a study of blood T cell repertoires in COVID-19. Across the whole study: Sites across the United States, Italy and Spain contributed samples from acute and convalescent COVID-19. The cDNA or gDNA used as material had been derived from T cells, B-cell-depleted T cells, or PBMCs.

V lost 3 bases and J 2 bases, leaving 15 bases between the germline ends. Germline V gene lookup returns CDR1 SGHRS and CDR2 YFSETQ. The CDR3 totals 15 residues. Original processing notes: Researchers report that nucleated cell counts were estimated from reference gene primer amplification. Generated by immunoSEQ multiplex PCR, the TCRdb table keeps only in-frame clones and is missing some. The DNA was the basis for D and trimming; V, J and clone size are from that table. The sample lists 200,000 to 250,000 clones, roughly 84% occurring once. Source material: peripheral blood. The receptor was isolated from a man between 50 and 59 years old who had recovered from COVID-19. J is TRBJ2-7 and V is TRBV5-1, with D perhaps TRBD1 (5 bases). This CDR3 is CASSSSAGSPYEQYF. The CDR3 region has the DNA TGCGCCAGCAGCTCATCTGCAGGGTCCCCCTACGAGCAGTACTTC.